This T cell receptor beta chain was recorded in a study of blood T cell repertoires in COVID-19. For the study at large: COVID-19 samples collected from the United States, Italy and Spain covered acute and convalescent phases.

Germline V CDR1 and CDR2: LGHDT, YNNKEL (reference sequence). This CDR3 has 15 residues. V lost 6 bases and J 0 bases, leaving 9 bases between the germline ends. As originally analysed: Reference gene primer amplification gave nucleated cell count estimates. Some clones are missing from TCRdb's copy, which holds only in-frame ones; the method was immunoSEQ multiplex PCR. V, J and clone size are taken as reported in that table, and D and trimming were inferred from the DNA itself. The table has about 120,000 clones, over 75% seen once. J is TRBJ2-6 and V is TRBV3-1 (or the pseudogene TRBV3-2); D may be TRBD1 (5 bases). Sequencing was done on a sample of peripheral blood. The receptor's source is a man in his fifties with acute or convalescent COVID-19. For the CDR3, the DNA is TGTGCCAGCAGGGGCAGGGACTCTGGGGCCAACGTCCTGACTTTC. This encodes CASRGRDSGANVLTF.